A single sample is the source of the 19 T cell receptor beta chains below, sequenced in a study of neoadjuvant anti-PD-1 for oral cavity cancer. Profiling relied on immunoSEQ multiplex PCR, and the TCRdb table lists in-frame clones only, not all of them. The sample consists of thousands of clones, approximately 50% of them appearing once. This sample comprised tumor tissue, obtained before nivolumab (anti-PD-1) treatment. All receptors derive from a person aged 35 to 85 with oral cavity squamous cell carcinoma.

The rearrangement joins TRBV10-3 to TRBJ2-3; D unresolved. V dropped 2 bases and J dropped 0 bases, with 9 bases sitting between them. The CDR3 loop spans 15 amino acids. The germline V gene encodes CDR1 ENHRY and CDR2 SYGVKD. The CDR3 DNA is TGTGCCATCAGTGAGGCCGGGCGTAGCACAGATACGCAGTATTTT. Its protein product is CAISEAGRSTDTQYF.

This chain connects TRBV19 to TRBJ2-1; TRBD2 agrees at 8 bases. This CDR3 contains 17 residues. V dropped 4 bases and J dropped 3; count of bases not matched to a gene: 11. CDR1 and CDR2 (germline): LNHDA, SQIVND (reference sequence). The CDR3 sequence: CASSKALGAGGYNEQFF. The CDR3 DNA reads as TGTGCCAGTAGTAAGGCCCTCGGGGCGGGGGGCTACAATGAGCAGTTCTTC.

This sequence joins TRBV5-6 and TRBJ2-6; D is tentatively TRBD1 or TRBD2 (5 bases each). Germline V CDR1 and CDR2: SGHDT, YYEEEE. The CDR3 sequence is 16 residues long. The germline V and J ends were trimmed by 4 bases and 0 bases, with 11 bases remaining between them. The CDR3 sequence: CASSPTGLSGANVLTF. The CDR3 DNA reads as TGTGCCAGCAGCCCCACGGGGCTCTCTGGGGCCAACGTCCTGACTTTC.

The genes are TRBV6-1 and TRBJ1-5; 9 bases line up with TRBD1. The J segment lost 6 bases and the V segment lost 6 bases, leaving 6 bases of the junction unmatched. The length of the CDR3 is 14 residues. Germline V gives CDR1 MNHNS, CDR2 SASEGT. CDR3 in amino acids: CASSPGTGSQPQHF. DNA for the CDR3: TGTGCCAGCAGCCCCGGGACAGGGAGTCAGCCCCAGCATTTT.

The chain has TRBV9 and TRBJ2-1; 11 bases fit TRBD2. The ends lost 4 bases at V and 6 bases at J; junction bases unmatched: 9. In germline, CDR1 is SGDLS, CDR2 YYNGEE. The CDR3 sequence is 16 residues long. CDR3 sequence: CASSHLRLAGGNEQFF. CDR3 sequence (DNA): TGTGCCAGCAGCCATCTTCGGCTAGCGGGGGGCAATGAGCAGTTCTTC.

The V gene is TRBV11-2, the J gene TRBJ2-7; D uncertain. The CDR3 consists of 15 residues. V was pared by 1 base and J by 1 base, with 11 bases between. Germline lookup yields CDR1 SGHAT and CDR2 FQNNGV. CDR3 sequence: CASSLGGGSSYEQYF. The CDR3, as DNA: TGTGCCAGCAGCTTAGGCGGTGGTAGTTCCTACGAGCAGTACTTC.

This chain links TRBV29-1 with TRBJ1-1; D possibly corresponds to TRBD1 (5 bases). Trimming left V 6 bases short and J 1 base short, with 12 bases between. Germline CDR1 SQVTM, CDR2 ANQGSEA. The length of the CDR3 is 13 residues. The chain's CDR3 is CSVTGARNTEAFF. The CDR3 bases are TGCAGCGTCACCGGGGCCAGGAACACTGAAGCTTTCTTT.

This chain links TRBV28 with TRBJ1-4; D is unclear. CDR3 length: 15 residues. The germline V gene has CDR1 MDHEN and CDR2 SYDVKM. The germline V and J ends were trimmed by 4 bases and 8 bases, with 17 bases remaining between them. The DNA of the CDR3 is TGTGCCAGCAGTTACAGCTGGGCCCTGGGGGAAAAACTGTTTTTT. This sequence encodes CASSYSWALGEKLFF.

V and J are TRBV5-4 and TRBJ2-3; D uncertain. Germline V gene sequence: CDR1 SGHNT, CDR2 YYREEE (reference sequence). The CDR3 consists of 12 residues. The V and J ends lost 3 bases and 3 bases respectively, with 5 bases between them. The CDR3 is CASSWGTDTQYF. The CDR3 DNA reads TGTGCCAGCAGCTGGGGTACAGATACGCAGTATTTT. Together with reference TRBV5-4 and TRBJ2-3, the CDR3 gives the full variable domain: ETGVTQSPTHLIKTRGQQVTLRCSSQSGHNTVSWYQQALGQGPQFIFQYYREEENGRGNFPPRFSGLQFPNYSSELNVNALELDDSALYLCASSWGTDTQYFGPGTRLTVL.

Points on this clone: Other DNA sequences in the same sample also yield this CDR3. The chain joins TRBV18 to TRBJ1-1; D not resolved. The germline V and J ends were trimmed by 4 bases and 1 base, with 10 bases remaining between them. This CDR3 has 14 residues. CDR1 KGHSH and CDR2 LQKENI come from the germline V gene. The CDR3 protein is CASSLTGPNTEAFF. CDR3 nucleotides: TGTGCCAGCTCACTGACTGGGCCGAACACTGAAGCTTTCTTT.

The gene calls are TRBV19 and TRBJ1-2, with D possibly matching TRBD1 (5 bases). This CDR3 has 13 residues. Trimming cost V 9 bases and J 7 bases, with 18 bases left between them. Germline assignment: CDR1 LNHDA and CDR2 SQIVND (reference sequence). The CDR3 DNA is TGTGCCAGCGACGCAGGGATCTATGGTGGCTACACCTTC. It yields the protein CASDAGIYGGYTF.

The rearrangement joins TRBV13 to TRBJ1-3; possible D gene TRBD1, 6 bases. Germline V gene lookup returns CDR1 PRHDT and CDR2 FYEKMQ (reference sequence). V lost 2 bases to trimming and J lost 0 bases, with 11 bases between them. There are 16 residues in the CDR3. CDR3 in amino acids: CASSLQGLSSGNTIYF. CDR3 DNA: TGTGCCAGCAGCTTACAGGGGCTCAGCTCTGGAAACACCATATATTTT.

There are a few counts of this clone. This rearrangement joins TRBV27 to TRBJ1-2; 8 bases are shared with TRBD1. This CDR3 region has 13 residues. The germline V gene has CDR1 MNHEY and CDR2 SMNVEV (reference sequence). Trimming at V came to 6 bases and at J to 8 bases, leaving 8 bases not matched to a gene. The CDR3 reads CASSPGQGRGYTF. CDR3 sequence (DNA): TGTGCCAGCAGCCCCGGACAGGGAAGAGGCTACACCTTC.

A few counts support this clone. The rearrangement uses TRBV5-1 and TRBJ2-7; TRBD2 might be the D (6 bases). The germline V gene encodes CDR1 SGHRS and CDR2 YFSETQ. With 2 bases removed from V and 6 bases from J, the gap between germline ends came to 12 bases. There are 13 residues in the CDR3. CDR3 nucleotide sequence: TGCGCCAGCAGCTTACCACTAGCCTCCGAGCAGTACTTC. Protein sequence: CASSLPLASEQYF.

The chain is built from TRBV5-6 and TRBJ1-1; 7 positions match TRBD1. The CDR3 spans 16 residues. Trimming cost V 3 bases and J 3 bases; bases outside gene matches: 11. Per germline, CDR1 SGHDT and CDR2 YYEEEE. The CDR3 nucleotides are TGTGCCAGCAGCTCCTCTGGGAGGGGGCGCGACACTGAAGCTTTCTTT. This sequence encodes CASSSSGRGRDTEAFF.

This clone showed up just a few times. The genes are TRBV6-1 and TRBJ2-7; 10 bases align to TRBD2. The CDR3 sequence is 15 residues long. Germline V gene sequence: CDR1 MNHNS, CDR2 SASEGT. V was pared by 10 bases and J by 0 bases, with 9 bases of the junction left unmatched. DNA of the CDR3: TGTGCCACCCCGCCGGCTAGCGGGAGCTCCTACGAGCAGTACTTC. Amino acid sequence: CATPPASGSSYEQYF.

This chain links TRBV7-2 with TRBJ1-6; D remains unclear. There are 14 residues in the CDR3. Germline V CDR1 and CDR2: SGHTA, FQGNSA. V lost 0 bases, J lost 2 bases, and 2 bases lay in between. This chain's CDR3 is CASSLAPYNSPLHF. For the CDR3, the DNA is TGTGCCAGCAGCTTAGCCCCCTATAATTCACCCCTCCACTTT.

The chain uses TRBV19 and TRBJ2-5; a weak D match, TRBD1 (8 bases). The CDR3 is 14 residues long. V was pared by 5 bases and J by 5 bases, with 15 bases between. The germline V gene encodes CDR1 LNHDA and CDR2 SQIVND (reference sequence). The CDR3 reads CASSSHRGGETQYF. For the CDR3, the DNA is TGTGCCAGTAGTTCCCACAGGGGGGGTGAGACCCAGTACTTC.

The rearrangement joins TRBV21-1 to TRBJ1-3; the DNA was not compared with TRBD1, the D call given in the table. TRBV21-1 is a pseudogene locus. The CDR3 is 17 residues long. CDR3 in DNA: TGTGCCAGCAGCAAAGTTCTCAGGGGACGGGATGGAAACACCATATATTTT. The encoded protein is CASSKVLRGRDGNTIYF.